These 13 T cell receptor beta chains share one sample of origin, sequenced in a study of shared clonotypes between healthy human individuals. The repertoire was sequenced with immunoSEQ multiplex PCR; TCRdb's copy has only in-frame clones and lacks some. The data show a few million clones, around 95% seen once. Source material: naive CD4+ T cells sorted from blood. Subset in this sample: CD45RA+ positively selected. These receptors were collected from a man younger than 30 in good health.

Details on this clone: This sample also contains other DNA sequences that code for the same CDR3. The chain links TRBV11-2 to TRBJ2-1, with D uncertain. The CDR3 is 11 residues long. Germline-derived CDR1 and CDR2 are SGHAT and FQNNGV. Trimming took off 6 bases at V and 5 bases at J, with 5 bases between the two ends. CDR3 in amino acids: CASSLDNEQFF. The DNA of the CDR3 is TGTGCCAGCAGTCTAGACAATGAGCAGTTCTTC.

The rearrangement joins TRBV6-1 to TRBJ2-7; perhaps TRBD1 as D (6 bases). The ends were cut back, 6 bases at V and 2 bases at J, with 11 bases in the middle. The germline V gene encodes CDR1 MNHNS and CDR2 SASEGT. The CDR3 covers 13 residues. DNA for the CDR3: TGTGCCAGCAGGAAAGGACAGCCCTACGAGCAGTACTTC. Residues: CASRKGQPYEQYF.

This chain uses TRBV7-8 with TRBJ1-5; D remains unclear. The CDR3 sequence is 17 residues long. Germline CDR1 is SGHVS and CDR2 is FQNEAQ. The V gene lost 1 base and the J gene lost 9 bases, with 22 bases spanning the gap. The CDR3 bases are TGTGCCAGCAGCTTAGTCGGCCCTCTGGGAGGAATTTTGCCCCAGCATTTT. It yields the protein CASSLVGPLGGILPQHF.

CDR3: CASSYFTGQGKLFF. The CDR3 region has the DNA TGTGCCAGCAGTTACTTTACAGGGCAGGGGAAACTGTTTTTT. This chain joins TRBV6-5 and TRBJ1-4, with D maybe TRBD1 (6 bases). Germline V CDR1 and CDR2: MNHEY, SVGAGI. This CDR3 spans 14 amino acids. Trimming shortened V by 1 base and J by 11 bases, and 14 bases separated the two germline ends.

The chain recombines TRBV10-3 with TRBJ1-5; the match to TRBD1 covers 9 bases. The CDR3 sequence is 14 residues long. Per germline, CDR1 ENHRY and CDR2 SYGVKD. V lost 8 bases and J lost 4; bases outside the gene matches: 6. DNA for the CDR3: TGTGCCATCGGGGACAGGGAAGGAAATCAGCCCCAGCATTTT. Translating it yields CAIGDREGNQPQHF.

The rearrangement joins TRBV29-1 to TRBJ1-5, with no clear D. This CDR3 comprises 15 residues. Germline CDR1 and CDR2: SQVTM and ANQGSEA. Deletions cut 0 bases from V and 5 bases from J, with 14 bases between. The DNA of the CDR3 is TGCAGCGTTGAAGATGGGCGGGAAATGGATCAGCCCCAGCATTTT. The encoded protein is CSVEDGREMDQPQHF.

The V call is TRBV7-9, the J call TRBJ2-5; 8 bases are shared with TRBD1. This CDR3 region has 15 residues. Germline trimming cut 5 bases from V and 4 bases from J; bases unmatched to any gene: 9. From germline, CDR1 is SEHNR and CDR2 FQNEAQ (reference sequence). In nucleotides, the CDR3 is TGTGCCAGCAGCCCCGGACAGGGAGGAAGAGAGACCCAGTACTTC. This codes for CASSPGQGGRETQYF.

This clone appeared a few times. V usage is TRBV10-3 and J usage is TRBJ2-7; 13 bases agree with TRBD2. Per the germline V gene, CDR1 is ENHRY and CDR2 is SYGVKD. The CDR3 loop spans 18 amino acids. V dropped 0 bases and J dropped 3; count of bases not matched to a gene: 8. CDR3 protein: CAISESPGLAGNHYEQYF. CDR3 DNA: TGTGCCATCAGTGAGTCTCCGGGACTAGCGGGAAATCACTACGAGCAGTACTTC.

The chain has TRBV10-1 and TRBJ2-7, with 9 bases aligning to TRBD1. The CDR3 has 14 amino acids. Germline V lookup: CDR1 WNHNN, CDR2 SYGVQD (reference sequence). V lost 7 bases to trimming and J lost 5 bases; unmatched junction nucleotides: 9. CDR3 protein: CASILTTGGHEQYF. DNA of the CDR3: TGCGCCAGCATTTTAACCACAGGGGGCCACGAGCAGTACTTC.

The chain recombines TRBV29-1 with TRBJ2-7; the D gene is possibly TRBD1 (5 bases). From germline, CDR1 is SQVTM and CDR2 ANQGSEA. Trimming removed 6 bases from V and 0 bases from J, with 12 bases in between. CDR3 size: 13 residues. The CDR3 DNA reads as TGCAGCGTGGGCGGTCAGGGCTCCTACGAGCAGTACTTC. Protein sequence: CSVGGQGSYEQYF.

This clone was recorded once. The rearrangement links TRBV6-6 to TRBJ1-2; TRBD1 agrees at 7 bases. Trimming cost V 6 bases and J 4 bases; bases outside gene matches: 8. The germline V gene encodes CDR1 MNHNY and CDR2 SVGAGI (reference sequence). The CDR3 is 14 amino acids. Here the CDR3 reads CASRGTGEGYGYTF. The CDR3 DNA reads TGTGCCAGCAGAGGAACAGGGGAAGGCTATGGCTACACCTTC.

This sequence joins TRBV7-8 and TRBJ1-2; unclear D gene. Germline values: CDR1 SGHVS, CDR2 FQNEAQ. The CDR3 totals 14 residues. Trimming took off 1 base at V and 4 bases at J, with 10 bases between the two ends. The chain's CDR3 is CASSLGAQPYGYTF. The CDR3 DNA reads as TGTGCCAGCAGCTTAGGAGCTCAACCCTATGGCTACACCTTC.

CDR3: CASSGNRVGYGYTF. The CDR3 DNA is TGTGCCAGCAGCGGTAACAGGGTTGGTTATGGCTACACCTTC. The chain links TRBV28 to TRBJ1-2; the D gene is possibly TRBD1 (6 bases). CDR3 length: 14 amino acids. V was cut by 6 bases and J by 5 bases, with 16 bases left in between. The V gene's germline CDR1 is MDHEN and CDR2 SYDVKM.